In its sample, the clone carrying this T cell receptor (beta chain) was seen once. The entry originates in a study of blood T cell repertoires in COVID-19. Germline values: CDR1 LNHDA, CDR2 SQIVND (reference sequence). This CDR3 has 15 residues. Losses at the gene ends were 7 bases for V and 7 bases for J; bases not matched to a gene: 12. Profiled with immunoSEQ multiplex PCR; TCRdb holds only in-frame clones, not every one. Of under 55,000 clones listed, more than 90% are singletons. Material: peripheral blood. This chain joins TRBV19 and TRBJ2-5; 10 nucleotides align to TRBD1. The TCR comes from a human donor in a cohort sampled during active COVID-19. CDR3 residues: CASTRTGGSVGTQYF. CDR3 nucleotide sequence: TGTGCCAGTACCAGGACAGGGGGAAGTGTGGGGACCCAGTACTTC.